The 23 T cell receptor beta chains reported below all come from one sample, sequenced in a study of T cell responses to AZD1222 COVID-19 vaccine. Clones were read by immunoSEQ multiplex PCR, and TCRdb kept only the in-frame ones, dropping some. In the table there are roughly 33,000 clones, 78% of which are singletons. The sequencing here drew on peripheral blood, taken 28 days after the second AZD1222 dose. These TCRs come from an adult who received the AZD1222 COVID-19 vaccine.

The rearrangement joins TRBV7-9 to TRBJ2-2; D uncertain. Germline CDR1 reads SEHNR; CDR2 reads FQNEAQ (reference sequence). The CDR3 has 15 amino acids. Between the trimmed V and J ends, which lost 2 bases and 3 bases, there was a span of 10 bases. DNA for the CDR3: TGTGCCAGCAGCTTAAGTTCAGGTTACACCGGGGAGCTGTTTTTT. Its protein is CASSLSSGYTGELFF.

This clone occurred once. The J gene is TRBJ2-5, the V gene TRBV12-3 or TRBV12-4; no reliable D call. The CDR3 loop spans 13 amino acids. V was cut by 6 bases and J by 4 bases, with 12 bases left in between. The CDR3 nucleotides read TGTGCCAGCAGCCACCCTCTTGGAGAGACCCAGTACTTC. Translated: CASSHPLGETQYF.

The rearrangement joins TRBV6-5 to TRBJ2-5, with D unclear. This CDR3 comprises 11 residues. Trimming took 4 bases from V and 5 from J, leaving 5 bases between them. Germline V lookup: CDR1 MNHEY, CDR2 SVGAGI. The CDR3 is CASSSRETQYF. Written as DNA, the CDR3 is TGTGCCAGCAGTTCTAGGGAGACCCAGTACTTC.

The chain couples TRBV4-2 to TRBJ1-2, with D perhaps TRBD1 (6 bases). V was clipped by 1 base and J by 5 bases, with 14 bases between them. CDR1 and CDR2 from the germline V gene are LGHNA and YNFKEQ. The CDR3 totals 15 residues. Here the CDR3 DNA reads TGTGCCAGCAGCCAAGCCGGACAGACTACGTATGGCTACACCTTC. As protein: CASSQAGQTTYGYTF.

The V gene is TRBV3-1 (or the pseudogene TRBV3-2), the J gene TRBJ1-1, with a tentative D call TRBD1 (5 bases). This CDR3 is 13 amino acids long. V dropped 3 bases and J dropped 11 bases, with 16 bases sitting between them. In germline, CDR1 is LGHDT, CDR2 YNNKEL (reference sequence). The CDR3 nucleotides read TGTGCCAGCAGCCAGACCCCGACAGTCGGGGCTTTCTTT. Translation gives CASSQTPTVGAFF.

The CDR3 is CASSRSGGEQYF. The CDR3 DNA is TGTGCCAGCAGCCGGTCGGGGGGCGAGCAGTACTTC. This rearrangement joins TRBV11-2 to TRBJ2-7; 7 nucleotides line up with TRBD2. Trimming at V came to 5 bases and at J to 6 bases, leaving 4 bases not matched to a gene. CDR3 length: 12 amino acids. Germline values: CDR1 SGHAT, CDR2 FQNNGV.

The V and J genes are TRBV7-3 and TRBJ2-1; TRBD2 aligns across 14 bases. The J segment lost 2 bases and the V segment lost 5 bases, leaving 2 bases of the junction unmatched. Per the germline V gene, CDR1 is SGHTA and CDR2 is FQGTGA. The CDR3 runs 16 residues. The CDR3 region has the DNA TGTGCCAGCAGCGCGGGACTAGCGGGGGCCTACAATGAGCAGTTCTTC. As protein: CASSAGLAGAYNEQFF.

Written as DNA, the CDR3 is TGTGCCAGCTCACCGGACAGCTACGAGCAGTACGTC. Translation: CASSPDSYEQYV. This rearrangement joins TRBV18 to TRBJ2-7, with D perhaps matching TRBD1 (6 bases). V was shortened by 3 bases and J by 3 bases, with 6 bases between the two germline ends. CDR3 size: 12 residues. CDR1 and CDR2 (germline): KGHSH, LQKENI.

This clone has just one count. The chain joins TRBV6-4 to TRBJ2-1; 7 bases line up with TRBD2. The CDR3 has 12 residues. The ends lost 3 bases at V and 7 bases at J; junction bases unmatched: 0. CDR1 is MRHNA and CDR2 is SNTAGT in the germline V gene. CDR3 loop: CASSEGGNEQFF. The CDR3 DNA is TGTGCCAGCAGTGAGGGGGGGAATGAGCAGTTCTTC.

The CDR3 bases are TGTGCCAGTACAATTCTTAATGAGCAGTTCTTC. Protein product: CASTILNEQFF. The V gene is TRBV7-8, the J gene TRBJ2-1; D remains unclear. The V end lost 9 bases, the J end lost 7 bases, and 10 bases lay between the germline ends. Germline V gene sequence: CDR1 SGHVS, CDR2 FQNEAQ. CDR3 length: 11 amino acids. Full variable domain (missing parts from reference TRBV7-8 and TRBJ2-1): GAGVSQSPRYKVAKRGQDVALRCDPISGHVSLFWYQQALGQGPEFLTYFQNEAQLDKSGLPSDRFFAERPEGSVSTLKIQRTQQEDSAVYLCASTILNEQFFGPGTRLTVL.

This clone was observed a few times. The chain is built from TRBV7-9 and TRBJ1-4; D possibly corresponds to TRBD1 (5 bases). This CDR3 is 13 amino acids long. Between the trimmed V and J ends, which lost 9 bases and 1 base, there was a span of 9 bases. Germline values: CDR1 SEHNR, CDR2 FQNEAQ (reference sequence). DNA of the CDR3: TGTGCCAGTCTGGGGGGAACTAATGAAAAACTGTTTTTT. Its translation is CASLGGTNEKLFF. Based on the CDR3 plus reference TRBV7-9 and TRBJ1-4, the full variable domain is DTGVSQNPRHKITKRGQNVTFRCDPISEHNRLYWYRQTLGQGPEFLTYFQNEAQLEKSRLLSDRFSAERPKGSFSTLEIQRTEQGDSAMYLCASLGGTNEKLFFGSGTQLSVL.

The chain joins TRBV2 to TRBJ2-1; the match to TRBD1 covers 7 bases. The V and J ends lost 4 bases and 5 bases, in that order; junction bases with no gene match: 11. Per germline, CDR1 SNHLY and CDR2 FYNNEI. This CDR3 contains 16 residues. CDR3 bases: TGTGCCAGCAGTGTCGGTCGGGGCAGGGGGAACAATGAGCAGTTCTTC. Translating gives CASSVGRGRGNNEQFF.

The chain couples TRBV5-4 to TRBJ2-3; TRBD2 matches 11 bases. With 2 bases clipped from V and 3 bases from J, the junction kept 5 bases outside the gene matches. Germline CDR1 SGHNT, CDR2 YYREEE (reference sequence). The CDR3 spans 16 residues. The CDR3 sequence is CASSFSGGGPTDTQYF. The CDR3 DNA sequence: TGTGCCAGCAGCTTTAGCGGGGGGGGACCAACAGATACGCAGTATTTT.

V and J are TRBV14 and TRBJ2-1; 9 bases are a match to TRBD2. Trimming removed 1 base from V and 9 bases from J; junction bases left unmatched: 7. This CDR3 region has 15 residues. CDR1 is SGHDN, CDR2 FVKESK, per germline. Written as DNA, the CDR3 is TGTGCCAGCAGCCAAGCTCTTAGCGGGAGCTTTGAGCAGTTCTTC. Its protein is CASSQALSGSFEQFF.

The chain uses TRBV18 and TRBJ2-2; no firm D call. CDR1 and CDR2 (germline): KGHSH, LQKENI. The CDR3 consists of 14 residues. V lost 0 bases and J lost 6, with 8 bases in between. The CDR3 DNA reads as TGTGCCAGCTCACCACCAACTATCGCCGGGGAGCTGTTTTTT. It codes for CASSPPTIAGELFF.

The rearrangement uses TRBV27 and TRBJ2-6; the match to TRBD1 covers 12 bases. Germline V gene lookup returns CDR1 MNHEY and CDR2 SMNVEV (reference sequence). Trimming at V came to 10 bases and at J to 1 base, leaving 5 bases not matched to a gene. This CDR3 region has 16 residues. This CDR3 is CATRDRGLSGANVLTF. As DNA, the CDR3 is TGTGCCACTCGGGACAGGGGGCTTTCTGGGGCCAACGTCCTGACTTTC. Full variable domain (remainder filled in from reference TRBV27 and TRBJ2-6): EAQVTQNPRYLITVTGKKLTVTCSQNMNHEYMSWYRQDPGLGLRQIYYSMNVEVTDKGDVPEGYKVSRKEKRNFPLILESPSPNQTSLYFCATRDRGLSGANVLTFGAGSRLTVL.

The chain uses TRBV19 and TRBJ1-5; D not certain. From germline, CDR1 is LNHDA and CDR2 SQIVND (reference sequence). Trimming pared 9 bases from V and 0 bases from J, leaving 12 bases between. The CDR3 consists of 14 residues. The CDR3 DNA reads TGTGCCAGCGAAAGATTGAATAGCAATCAGCCCCAGCATTTT. Its translation is CASERLNSNQPQHF.

The chain links TRBV18 to TRBJ1-6; D is possibly TRBD1 (6 bases). The CDR3 extends over 15 amino acids. Germline CDR1 KGHSH, CDR2 LQKENI. With 3 bases removed from V and 9 bases from J, the gap between germline ends came to 15 bases. The CDR3 DNA follows: TGTGCCAGCTCACCGGAAACAGGGCTGGCTTCACCCCTCCACTTT. As protein: CASSPETGLASPLHF.

The gene calls are TRBV7-2 and TRBJ2-5; the D is unclear. There are 13 residues in the CDR3. Germline CDR1 is SGHTA and CDR2 is FQGNSA. V was clipped by 1 base and J by 6 bases, with 9 bases between them. The CDR3 reads CASSLDFQKTQYF. DNA of the CDR3: TGTGCCAGCAGCTTAGACTTCCAGAAGACCCAGTACTTC.

This chain uses TRBV7-2 with TRBJ2-6; D is possibly TRBD2 (6 bases). Deletions cut 3 bases from V and 0 bases from J, with 9 bases between. Per germline, CDR1 SGHTA and CDR2 FQGNSA. The CDR3 sequence is 16 residues long. The CDR3 is CASSLAGRSGANVLTF. The CDR3 bases are TGTGCCAGCAGCTTGGCGGGACGCTCTGGGGCCAACGTCCTGACTTTC.

The chain is built from TRBV6-6 and TRBJ1-2, with D unresolved. CDR3 length: 11 amino acids. The V end lost 6 bases, the J end lost 8 bases, and 10 bases lay between the germline ends. Germline assignment: CDR1 MNHNY and CDR2 SVGAGI (reference sequence). CDR3 in amino acids: CASSRDWGYTF. The DNA for the CDR3 is TGTGCCAGCAGCCGCGATTGGGGCTACACCTTC.

The V and J genes are TRBV12-3 or TRBV12-4 and TRBJ1-1; tentative D call: TRBD1 (6 bases). The V and J ends lost 4 bases and 0 bases respectively, with 6 bases between them. This CDR3 spans 13 amino acids. This chain's CDR3 is CASSYRVNTEAFF. The CDR3 DNA reads TGTGCCAGCAGTTACAGGGTGAACACTGAAGCTTTCTTT.

The chain has TRBV6-4 and TRBJ2-1; 11 nucleotides line up with TRBD2. CDR1 MRHNA and CDR2 SNTAGT come from the germline V gene. The CDR3 covers 15 residues. V lost 5 bases and J lost 8; bases outside the gene matches: 8. The CDR3 sequence: CASSIGLAGGDEQFF. The CDR3, as DNA: TGTGCCAGCAGTATCGGACTAGCGGGCGGGGATGAGCAGTTCTTC.